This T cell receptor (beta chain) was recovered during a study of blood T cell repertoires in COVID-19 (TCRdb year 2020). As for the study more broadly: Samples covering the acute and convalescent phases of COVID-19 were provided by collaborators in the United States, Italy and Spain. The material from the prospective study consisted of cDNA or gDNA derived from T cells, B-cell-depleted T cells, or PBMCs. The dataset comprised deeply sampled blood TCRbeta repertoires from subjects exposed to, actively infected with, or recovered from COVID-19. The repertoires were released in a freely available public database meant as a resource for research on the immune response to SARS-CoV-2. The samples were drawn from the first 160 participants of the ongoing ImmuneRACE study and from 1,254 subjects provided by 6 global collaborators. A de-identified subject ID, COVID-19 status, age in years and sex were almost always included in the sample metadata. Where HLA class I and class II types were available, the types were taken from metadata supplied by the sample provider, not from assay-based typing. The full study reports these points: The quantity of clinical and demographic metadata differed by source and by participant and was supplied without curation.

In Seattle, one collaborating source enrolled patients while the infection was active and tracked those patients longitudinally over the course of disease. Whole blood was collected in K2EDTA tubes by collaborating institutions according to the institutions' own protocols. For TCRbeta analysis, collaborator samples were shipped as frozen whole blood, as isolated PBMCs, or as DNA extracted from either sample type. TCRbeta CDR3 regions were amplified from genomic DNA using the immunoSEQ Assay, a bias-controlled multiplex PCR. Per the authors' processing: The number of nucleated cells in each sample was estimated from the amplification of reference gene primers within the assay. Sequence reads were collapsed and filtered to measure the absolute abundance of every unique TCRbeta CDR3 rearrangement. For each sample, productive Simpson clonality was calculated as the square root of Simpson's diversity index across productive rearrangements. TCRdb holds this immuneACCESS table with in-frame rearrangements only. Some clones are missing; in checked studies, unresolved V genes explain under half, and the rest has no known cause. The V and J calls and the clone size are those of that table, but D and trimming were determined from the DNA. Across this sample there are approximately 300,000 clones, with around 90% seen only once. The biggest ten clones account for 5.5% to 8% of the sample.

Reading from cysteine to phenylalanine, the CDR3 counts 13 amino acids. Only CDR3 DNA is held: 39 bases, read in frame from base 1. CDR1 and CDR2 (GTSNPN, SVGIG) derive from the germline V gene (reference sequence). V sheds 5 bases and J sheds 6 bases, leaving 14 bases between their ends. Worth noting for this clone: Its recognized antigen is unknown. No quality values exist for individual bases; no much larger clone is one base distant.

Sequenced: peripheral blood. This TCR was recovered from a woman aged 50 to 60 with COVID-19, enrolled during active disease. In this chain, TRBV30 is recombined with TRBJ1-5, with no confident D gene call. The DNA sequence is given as TGTGCCTGGGGGTGGATAGAGGGTCAGCCCCAGCATTTT. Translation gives CAWGWIEGQPQHF.